This T cell receptor beta chain appears in the sequencing data of a study of blood T cell repertoires in COVID-19. Study overall: Both acute and convalescent COVID-19 samples were obtained from the United States, Italy and Spain. PBMCs, B-cell-depleted T cells, or T cells were the source of the cDNA or gDNA that made up the material.

CDR3 length: 15 amino acids. The ends lost 3 bases at V and 4 bases at J; junction bases unmatched: 3. The germline gives CDR1 SGHAT, CDR2 FQNNGV. Original analysis: Amplified reference gene primers provided the basis for estimating nucleated cell counts. Assay used: immunoSEQ multiplex PCR; TCRdb lists only in-frame clones, some missing. The DNA was the basis for D and trimming; V, J and clone size are from that table. The sample contains 120,000 to 150,000 clones, around 80% of which appear only once. The V and J genes are TRBV11-2 and TRBJ2-1; 10 bases align to TRBD1. The sample comprised peripheral blood. This TCR derives from a human donor with acute or convalescent COVID-19. The donor label of this sample is uncertain. The CDR3 here is CASSLTGQGYNEQFF. CDR3 nucleotides: TGTGCCAGCAGCTTGACGGGACAGGGGTACAATGAGCAGTTCTTC.